This T cell receptor beta chain was identified during a study of blood T cell repertoires in COVID-19. Background on the study: The samples span acute and convalescent COVID-19 from the United States, Italy and Spain. Sources were T cells, B-cell-depleted T cells, or PBMCs; the material itself was cDNA or gDNA.

Methods used by the authors: Amplification of reference gene primers was used by the study to estimate nucleated cell counts. Produced via immunoSEQ multiplex PCR; TCRdb's table is partial and in-frame only. V and J calls and clone size come straight from that table; D and trimming were deduced from the DNA. The sample consists of tens of thousands of clones, about 90% of them appearing once. This clone occurred a few times. The CDR3 consists of 16 residues. Trimming took 5 bases from V and 6 from J; bases not matched to a gene: 12. Looked up from germline, CDR1 is SGHNT and CDR2 is YENEEA. The sequencing input was peripheral blood. The chain links TRBV11-3 to TRBJ2-2, with TRBD2 matching 7 bases. The TCR originated in a human donor in a cohort sampled during active COVID-19. In DNA form, the CDR3 reads TGTGCCAGCAGCCCCGGGCGGCGGGAGTTTCCCGGGGAGCTGTTTTTT. It specifies CASSPGRREFPGELFF.